This TCR beta chain was found in a study of shared clonotypes between healthy human individuals. Data came from immunoSEQ multiplex PCR; TCRdb stores just in-frame clones and leaves some out. The sample includes about 2.1 million clones, 93% of them seen just once. Naive CD8 cells lacked CD45RO, underwent positive selection for CCR7 and left out terminally differentiated effector memory CD45RA+ cells. Germline assignment: CDR1 SEHNR and CDR2 FQNEAQ (reference sequence). This CDR3 has 17 residues. Unmatched junction bases numbered 10, after V lost 5 bases and J lost 0 bases. The chain couples TRBV7-9 to TRBJ1-1, with TRBD1 matching 9 bases. Input material: naive CD8+ T cells from PBMCs. The clonotype comes from a man aged 18 to 30 in good health. Some clones in this sample may be carry-over from other donors' samples. The CDR3 loop reads CASSPGTGWDLNTEAFF. The CDR3 nucleotides are TGTGCCAGCAGCCCGGGGACAGGGTGGGATTTGAACACTGAAGCTTTCTTT.